Sequencing of this T cell receptor (beta chain) was carried out in a study of glioma-infiltrating T cells. Ten or more counts support this clonotype. Its antigen is not identified. Study observations and caveats: Tissue-blood divergence was below expectation in non-neoplastic patients, above in gliomas. Very few CDR3 sequences were shared between tissue and blood.

This CDR3 region has 14 residues. Per germline, CDR1 DFQATT and CDR2 SNEGSKA (reference sequence). V lost 5 bases, J lost 8 bases, and 11 bases stayed unmatched. Using RNA template, CDR3s of TCR alpha and beta were amplified with iRepertoire arm-PCR. Using its own MiXCR run on the multiplex PCR reads, TCRdb lists one record per CDR3 protein. Here the sample spans fewer than 200,000 distinct CDR3 sequences, roughly a third being singletons. The chain has TRBV20-1 and TRBJ2-1, with TRBD2 matching 8 bases. Source material: glioma tissue, nonneoplastic brain tissue, or PBMCs (not recorded which). The clonotype originates from a human donor with low-grade glioma or glioblastoma, undergoing nonglioma brain surgery, or in good health (not recorded which). Here the CDR3 reads CSAGTSGSGDEQFF. The CDR3 bases are TGCAGTGCTGGGACGAGCGGGAGTGGGGATGAGCAGTTCTTC.